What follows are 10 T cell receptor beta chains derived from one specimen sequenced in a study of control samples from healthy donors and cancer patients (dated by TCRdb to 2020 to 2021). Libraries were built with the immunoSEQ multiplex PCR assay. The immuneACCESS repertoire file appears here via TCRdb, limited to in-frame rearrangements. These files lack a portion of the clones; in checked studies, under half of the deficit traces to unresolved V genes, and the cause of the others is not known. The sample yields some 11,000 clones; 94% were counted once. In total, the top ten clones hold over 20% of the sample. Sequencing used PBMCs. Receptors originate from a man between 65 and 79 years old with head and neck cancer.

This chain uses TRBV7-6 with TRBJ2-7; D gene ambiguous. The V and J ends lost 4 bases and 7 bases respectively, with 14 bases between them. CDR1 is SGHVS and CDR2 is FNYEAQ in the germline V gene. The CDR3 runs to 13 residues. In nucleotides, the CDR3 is TGTGCCAGCAGCTCAGCAGCCCGGGTTGAGCAGTACTTC. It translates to CASSSAARVEQYF.

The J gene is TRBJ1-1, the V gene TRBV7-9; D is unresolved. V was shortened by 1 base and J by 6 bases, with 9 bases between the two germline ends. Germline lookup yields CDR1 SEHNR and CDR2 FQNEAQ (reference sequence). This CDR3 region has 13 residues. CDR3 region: CASSLGQASEAFF. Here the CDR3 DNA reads TGTGCCAGCAGCTTAGGCCAGGCCTCTGAAGCTTTCTTT.

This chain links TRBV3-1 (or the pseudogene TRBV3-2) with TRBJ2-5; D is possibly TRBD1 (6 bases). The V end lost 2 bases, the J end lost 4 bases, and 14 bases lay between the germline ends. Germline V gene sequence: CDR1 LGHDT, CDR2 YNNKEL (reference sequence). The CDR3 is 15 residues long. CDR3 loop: CASSQPYRVVETQYF. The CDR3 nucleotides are TGTGCCAGCAGCCAACCCTACAGGGTCGTAGAGACCCAGTACTTC.

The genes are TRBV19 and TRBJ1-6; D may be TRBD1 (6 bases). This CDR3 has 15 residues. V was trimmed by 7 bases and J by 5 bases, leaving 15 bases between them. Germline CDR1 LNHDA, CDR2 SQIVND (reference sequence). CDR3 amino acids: CASTKGGRDNSPLHF. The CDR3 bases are TGTGCCAGTACCAAGGGGGGACGGGATAATTCACCCCTCCACTTT.

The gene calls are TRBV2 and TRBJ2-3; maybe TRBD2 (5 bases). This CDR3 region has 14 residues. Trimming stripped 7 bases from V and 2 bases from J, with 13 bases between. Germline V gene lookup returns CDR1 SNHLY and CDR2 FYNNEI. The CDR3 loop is CASIGAAPTDTQYF. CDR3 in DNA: TGTGCCAGCATCGGAGCGGCCCCCACAGATACGCAGTATTTT.

This CDR3 is CASSLVASGSSDTGELFF. The CDR3 nucleotides read TGCGCCAGCAGCTTGGTGGCTAGCGGGAGTAGTGACACCGGGGAGCTGTTTTTT. The V gene is TRBV5-1, the J gene TRBJ2-2; 10 nucleotides agree with TRBD2. CDR3 length: 18 residues. Germline assignment: CDR1 SGHRS and CDR2 YFSETQ. With 0 bases clipped from V and 3 bases from J, the junction kept 8 bases outside the gene matches.

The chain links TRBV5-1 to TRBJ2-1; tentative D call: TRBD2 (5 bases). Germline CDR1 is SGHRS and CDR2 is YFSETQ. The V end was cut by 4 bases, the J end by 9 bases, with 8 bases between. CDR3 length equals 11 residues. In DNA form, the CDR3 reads TGCGCCAGCAGCGAGGGCTTTGAGCAGTTCTTC. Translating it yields CASSEGFEQFF.

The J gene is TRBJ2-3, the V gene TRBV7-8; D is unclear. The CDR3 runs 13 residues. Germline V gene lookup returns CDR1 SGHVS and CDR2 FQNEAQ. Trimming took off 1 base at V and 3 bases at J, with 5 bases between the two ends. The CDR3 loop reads CASSLVDTDTQYF. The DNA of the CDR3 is TGTGCCAGCAGCTTAGTCGATACAGATACGCAGTATTTT.

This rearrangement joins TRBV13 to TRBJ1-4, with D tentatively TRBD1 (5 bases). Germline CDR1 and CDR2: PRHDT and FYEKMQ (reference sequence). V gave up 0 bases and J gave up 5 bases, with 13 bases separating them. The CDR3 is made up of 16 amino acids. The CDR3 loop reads CASSLGRGGKNEKLFF. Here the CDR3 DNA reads TGTGCCAGCAGCTTAGGCCGGGGGGGAAAGAATGAAAAACTGTTTTTT.

The CDR3 sequence: CASSDTGQGNTGELFF. The CDR3 DNA sequence: TGTGCCAGCAGTGATACGGGACAGGGGAACACCGGGGAGCTGTTTTTT. The chain employs TRBV25-1 and TRBJ2-2; the match to TRBD1 covers 9 bases. The CDR3 spans 16 residues. The V gene's germline CDR1 is MGHDK and CDR2 SYGVNS. V shed 3 bases and J 1 base; nucleotides not matched to a gene: 3. The whole variable domain, remainder taken from reference TRBV25-1 and TRBJ2-2, is EADIYQTPRYLVIGTGKKITLECSQTMGHDKMYWYQQDPGMELHLIHYSYGVNSTEKGDLSSESTVSRIRTEHFPLTLESARPSHTSQYLCASSDTGQGNTGELFFGEGSRLTVL.